This TCR beta chain was sequenced in a study of blood T cell repertoires in COVID-19. In its sample, this clone was seen a few times. Cohort placement rested on clinical history that participants reported themselves. Libraries were prepared by immunoSEQ multiplex PCR; TCRdb keeps only in-frame clonotypes and omits some of them. The data hold 150,000 or so clones, with 70% to 90% observed a single time. The CDR3 is made up of 15 amino acids. Germline V gene lookup returns CDR1 MDHEN and CDR2 SYDVKM. The V end was cut by 6 bases, the J end by 6 bases, with 20 bases between. The chain has TRBV28 and TRBJ1-1, with D tentatively TRBD1 (6 bases). This sequence originates from a woman aged 45-65 years who had recovered from COVID-19. Sequencing was performed on PBMCs or T cells enriched from blood (not recorded which). This CDR3 reads CASRASHRVSSEAFF. CDR3 DNA sequence: TGTGCCAGCAGAGCCTCCCACAGGGTATCTTCTGAAGCTTTCTTT.